Listed below are T cell receptor beta chains from one sample, sequenced in a study of control samples from healthy donors and cancer patients. Clones were sequenced by immunoSEQ multiplex PCR, and TCRdb holds only the in-frame ones, with some missing. The table includes 25,000 to 30,000 clones, approximately 85% detected once. The material sequenced was PBMCs. The receptors stem from a woman aged 60-75 years with head and neck cancer. Each CDR3 is given with its conserved first and last residue. D genes are given only for firm matches. Not all rows give a size; the values are once, few, many and, for expanded clones, a class.

j_call,v_call,clone_size,d_call,cdr3_nt,cdr3_aa
TRBJ1-2,TRBV5-4,NA,TRBD1,TGTGCCAGCAGCTTGACAGGGGACTATGGCTACACCTTC,CASSLTGDYGYTF
TRBJ2-4,TRBV10-1,NA,TRBD1,TGCGCCAGCAGTGAGCCCACAGGGGCAGAAAACATTCAGTACTTC,CASSEPTGAENIQYF
TRBJ1-4,TRBV27,few,NA,TGTGCCAGCAGTTTAGGGTACACGGGGGGACTTTTTGAAAAACTGTTTTTT,CASSLGYTGGLFEKLFF
TRBJ2-7,TRBV3-1/TRBV3-2,NA,TRBD1,TGTGCCAGCAGCCGAAGGTGGCGGGACAGGAATGCTGGATCCTCCTACGAGCAGTACTTC,CASSRRWRDRNAGSSYEQYF
TRBJ2-1,TRBV5-1,NA,TRBD1,TGCGCCAGCAGCTTGGCCGGACAGGGGAGAAATGAGCAGTTCTTC,CASSLAGQGRNEQFF
TRBJ2-2,TRBV3-1/TRBV3-2,NA,TRBD2,TGTGCCAGCAGGCATAGACTAGCGGGGAACACCGGGGAGCTGTTTTTT,CASRHRLAGNTGELFF
TRBJ2-7,TRBV20-1,NA,NA,TGCAGTGCTAGTCCTTACTCGGGGGAGCAGTACTTC,CSASPYSGEQYF
TRBJ1-2,TRBV7-8,few,NA,TGTGCCAGCAGCCCGCTTACAGGGAATGGCTACACCTTC,CASSPLTGNGYTF
TRBJ2-5,TRBV18,NA,TRBD2,TGTGCCAGCTCACTCAGGGAGGGAGAGACCCAGTACTTC,CASSLREGETQYF
TRBJ2-7,TRBV6-6,NA,TRBD2,TGTGCCAGCAGTTCTCGGGGGGCCTACGAGCAGTACTTC,CASSSRGAYEQYF
TRBJ2-2,TRBV6-6,NA,NA,TGTGCCAGCAGTCCTACTGGGGGTTCCGGGGAGCTGTTTTTT,CASSPTGGSGELFF
TRBJ2-7,TRBV11-2,NA,TRBD2,TGTGCCAGCAGCTCCGCTAGCGGGAGGTTGTACGAGCAGTACTTC,CASSSASGRLYEQYF
TRBJ2-2,TRBV7-2,NA,NA,TGTGCCAGCAGACCGGGACACGCGAACACCGGGGAGCTGTTTTTT,CASRPGHANTGELFF
TRBJ2-5,TRBV5-6,NA,TRBD2,TGTGCCAGCAGCTCCTGGGGAGCGGGGGCCGAAGAGACCCAGTACTTC,CASSSWGAGAEETQYF
TRBJ1-5,TRBV13,NA,NA,TGTGCCAGCAGCCTATCTAGTCAGCCCCAGCATTTT,CASSLSSQPQHF
TRBJ1-3,TRBV4-2,NA,NA,TGTGCCAGCAGCCAAGAAGAAGGTTCTGGAAACACCATATATTTT,CASSQEEGSGNTIYF
TRBJ1-1,TRBV4-1,NA,NA,TGCGCCAGCAGCCAGAGGAGCACTGAAGCTTTCTTT,CASSQRSTEAFF
TRBJ1-1,TRBV5-1,NA,NA,TGCGCCAGCAGCTTTGGGGGGGGCGCATTTAACACTGAAGCTTTCTTT,CASSFGGGAFNTEAFF
TRBJ2-4,TRBV23-1,once,TRBD1,TGCGCCAGCAGTAACGGGACAGGGGTTCAGAGGAACATTCAGTACTTC,CASSNGTGVQRNIQYF
TRBJ1-6,TRBV30,NA,NA,TGTGCCTGGAGTGCTCTGACGGGGTCACCCCTCCACTTT,CAWSALTGSPLHF
TRBJ2-2,TRBV5-4,NA,TRBD2,TGTGCCAGCAGCTTGTCTAGCGGGGGGTCCACCGGGGAGCTGTTTTTT,CASSLSSGGSTGELFF
TRBJ2-3,TRBV4-2,NA,NA,TGTGCCAGCAGCCAAGTTCAGAATAGCCCAGATACGCAGTATTTT,CASSQVQNSPDTQYF
TRBJ2-3,TRBV7-8,NA,TRBD1,TGTGCCAGCAGCTTAGCGCTGTTAGGGACAGGGGCCACAGATACGCAGTATTTT,CASSLALLGTGATDTQYF
TRBJ2-1,TRBV11-3,once,TRBD2,TGTGCCAGCAGCCTGAGCGGGGGAGGGGATGAGCAGTTCTTC,CASSLSGGGDEQFF
TRBJ2-2,TRBV4-1,NA,NA,TGCACCACACTCGGGGGGCGCGGAACCGGGGAGCTGTTTTTT,CTTLGGRGTGELFF
TRBJ2-7,TRBV20-1,NA,TRBD1,TGCAGTGCTAGTGCAGGCGACAGGGACTACGAGCAGTACTTC,CSASAGDRDYEQYF
TRBJ1-1,TRBV3-1/TRBV3-2,NA,NA,TGTGCCAGCAGCCAAGCGGGGACAATGACTGAAGCTTTCTTT,CASSQAGTMTEAFF
TRBJ2-3,TRBV7-3,once,NA,TGTGCCAGCAGCTTTAATGAGGGAACAGATACGCAGTATTTT,CASSFNEGTDTQYF
TRBJ1-2,TRBV29-1,NA,TRBD1,TGCAGCGTTGAAACCCCGGACAGGGGCCCTTTTGGCTACACCTTC,CSVETPDRGPFGYTF
TRBJ2-1,TRBV13,NA,TRBD1,TGTGCCAGCAGCTCCCCGACAGGGGGCGCGGTTGATGAGCAGTTCTTC,CASSSPTGGAVDEQFF
TRBJ1-2,TRBV9,NA,NA,TGTGCCAGCAGCGTAGACAGGAACTATGGCTACACCTTC,CASSVDRNYGYTF
TRBJ1-6,TRBV4-3,NA,NA,TGCGCCAGCAGCCAACAATACTCCTATAATTCACCCCTCCACTTT,CASSQQYSYNSPLHF
TRBJ2-5,TRBV15,NA,TRBD1,TGTGCCACCAGCAGAGGTACAGGGGGGTCGGCAGAGACCCAGTACTTC,CATSRGTGGSAETQYF
TRBJ1-2,TRBV2,NA,NA,TGTGCCAGCACCTACGAGACCGAGTATGGCTACACCTTC,CASTYETEYGYTF